The 26 T cell receptor beta chains below were found in one sample sequenced in a study of T cell responses to AZD1222 COVID-19 vaccine. Profiled with immunoSEQ multiplex PCR; TCRdb holds only in-frame clones, not every one. This table holds 90,000 or so clones, more than 70% found once. Sequencing used peripheral blood, obtained 28 days after the second AZD1222 dose. All receptors come from an adult who received the AZD1222 COVID-19 vaccine.

The chain links TRBV7-9 to TRBJ1-2; D is possibly TRBD1 (6 bases). The CDR3 sequence is 13 residues long. Trimming stripped 3 bases from V and 4 bases from J, with 9 bases between. The germline CDR1 and CDR2 sequences are SEHNR and FQNEAQ (reference sequence). This chain's CDR3 is CASSLDSFYGYTF. CDR3 DNA: TGTGCCAGCAGCTTGGACAGTTTCTATGGCTACACCTTC.

The chain combines TRBV6-1 with TRBJ1-6; D is ambiguous. Per the germline V gene, CDR1 is MNHNS and CDR2 is SASEGT. V lost 1 base and J 0 bases, leaving 10 bases between the germline ends. The CDR3 length is 17 residues. For the CDR3, the DNA is TGTGCCAGCAGTGAAGGGCGACAAGGCTCCTATAATTCACCCCTCCACTTT. This encodes CASSEGRQGSYNSPLHF.

The chain uses TRBV30 and TRBJ2-5; tentatively, D is TRBD2 (5 bases). The germline V gene has CDR1 GTSNPN and CDR2 SVGIG (reference sequence). Trimming pared 0 bases from V and 7 bases from J, leaving 15 bases between. The CDR3 runs 14 residues. The CDR3 DNA reads as TGTGCCTGGAGTGTACTCCGGGGAAGGGCGACCCAGTACTTC. Amino acid sequence: CAWSVLRGRATQYF.

This clone was recorded a few times. The CDR3 spells CASSVEGLAGYEQYF. CDR3 DNA: TGTGCCAGCAGCGTAGAGGGACTAGCGGGCTACGAGCAGTACTTC. The gene calls are TRBV9 and TRBJ2-7; 12 nucleotides align to TRBD2. Trimming took 0 bases from V and 3 from J; bases not matched to a gene: 1. CDR1 is SGDLS, CDR2 YYNGEE, per germline. The CDR3 consists of 15 residues. Full variable domain (outside the CDR3, taken from reference TRBV9 and TRBJ2-7): DSGVTQTPKHLITATGQRVTLRCSPRSGDLSVYWYQQSLDQGLQFLIQYYNGEERAKGNILERFSAQQFPDLHSELNLSSLELGDSALYFCASSVEGLAGYEQYFGPGTRLTVT.

The chain combines TRBV6-1 with TRBJ1-1; 7 bases line up with TRBD1. In germline, CDR1 is MNHNS, CDR2 SASEGT. The CDR3 covers 14 residues. J gave up 4 bases and V 1 base, and 3 bases lay outside the gene matches. CDR3 residues: CASSEGGGGTEAFF. In DNA form, the CDR3 reads TGTGCCAGCAGTGAAGGAGGGGGCGGCACTGAAGCTTTCTTT.

J is TRBJ2-7 and V is TRBV28, with unresolved D. CDR3 length equals 11 residues. V was trimmed by 2 bases and J by 5 bases, leaving 4 bases between them. The V gene's germline CDR1 is MDHEN and CDR2 SYDVKM. CDR3 in DNA: TGTGCCAGCAGTTTAGGACACGAGCAGTACTTC. Protein sequence: CASSLGHEQYF.

V is TRBV7-9 and J is TRBJ2-3, with D possibly matching TRBD2 (6 bases). CDR1 and CDR2 from the germline V gene are SEHNR and FQNEAQ (reference sequence). The CDR3 consists of 15 residues. Trimming shortened V by 3 bases and J by 2 bases, and 12 bases separated the two germline ends. CDR3 residues: CASSFLGGSTDTQYF. As DNA, the CDR3 is TGTGCCAGCAGCTTTCTCGGAGGGTCCACAGATACGCAGTATTTT. Supplemented by reference TRBV7-9 and TRBJ2-3, the full variable domain reads DTGVSQNPRHKITKRGQNVTFRCDPISEHNRLYWYRQTLGQGPEFLTYFQNEAQLEKSRLLSDRFSAERPKGSFSTLEIQRTEQGDSAMYLCASSFLGGSTDTQYFGPGTRLTVL.

The chain joins TRBV6-1 to TRBJ1-5; D may be TRBD1 (5 bases). CDR1 and CDR2 from the germline V gene are MNHNS and SASEGT. The CDR3 sequence is 17 residues long. The ends were cut back, 3 bases at V and 0 bases at J, with 15 bases in the middle. The CDR3 DNA sequence: TGTGCCAGCAGTGAGGCCCCGGGACGGTTTAGCAATCAGCCCCAGCATTTT. Translation: CASSEAPGRFSNQPQHF.

V usage is TRBV6-1 and J usage is TRBJ1-1; no reliable D call. This CDR3 comprises 13 residues. Per the germline V gene, CDR1 is MNHNS and CDR2 is SASEGT. The V end was cut by 2 bases, the J end by 5 bases, with 9 bases between. The CDR3 nucleotides read TGTGCCAGCAGTGAATCTGACTGGACTGAAGCTTTCTTT. Amino acid sequence: CASSESDWTEAFF.

The gene calls are TRBV27 and TRBJ1-1; no definite D call. This CDR3 is 15 amino acids long. Germline CDR1 reads MNHEY; CDR2 reads SMNVEV (reference sequence). V was clipped by 0 bases and J by 1 base, with 9 bases between them. This chain's CDR3 is CASSLSSSPNTEAFF. CDR3 in DNA: TGTGCCAGCAGTTTATCATCCAGTCCGAACACTGAAGCTTTCTTT.

In its sample, this clone was seen a few times. This chain links TRBV9 with TRBJ1-3; 11 bases fit TRBD1. CDR1 and CDR2 from the germline V gene are SGDLS and YYNGEE. V lost 1 base and J lost 4; bases outside the gene matches: 1. This CDR3 comprises 15 residues. CDR3 in amino acids: CASSVRTGGGNTIYF. CDR3 DNA sequence: TGTGCCAGCAGCGTACGGACAGGGGGCGGAAACACCATATATTTT. The variable domain in full, with the rest retrieved from reference TRBV9 and TRBJ1-3, is DSGVTQTPKHLITATGQRVTLRCSPRSGDLSVYWYQQSLDQGLQFLIQYYNGEERAKGNILERFSAQQFPDLHSELNLSSLELGDSALYFCASSVRTGGGNTIYFGEGSWLTVV.

The rearrangement uses TRBV5-1 and TRBJ2-7; 7 bases map to TRBD1. The CDR3 length is 14 residues. In germline, CDR1 is SGHRS, CDR2 YFSETQ. With 5 bases clipped from V and 5 bases from J, the junction kept 10 bases outside the gene matches. This chain's CDR3 is CASRDITGDHEQYF. CDR3 coding DNA: TGCGCCAGCAGAGACATTACAGGGGACCACGAGCAGTACTTC.

The chain links TRBV5-1 to TRBJ2-7, with D unresolved. V lost 1 base, J lost 5 bases, and 16 bases lay in between. The CDR3 totals 15 residues. Germline CDR1 reads SGHRS; CDR2 reads YFSETQ. In nucleotides, the CDR3 is TGCGCCAGCAGCTTGAAAATAGGGCTTGCACACGAGCAGTACGTC. Its translation is CASSLKIGLAHEQYV.

The V and J genes are TRBV11-1 and TRBJ2-3; D may correspond to TRBD1 or TRBD2 (5 bases each). The V end lost 0 bases, the J end lost 4 bases, and 11 bases lay between the germline ends. This CDR3 is built from 15 residues. The V gene's germline CDR1 is SGHAT and CDR2 FQDESV (reference sequence). This CDR3 reads CASSLAGELADTQYF. In DNA, the CDR3 is TGTGCCAGCAGCTTAGCGGGGGAGTTGGCAGATACGCAGTATTTT.

The chain combines TRBV5-1 with TRBJ2-3, with 7 bases matching TRBD1. V lost 4 bases and J lost 2; bases outside the gene matches: 10. The CDR3 sequence is 16 residues long. Germline CDR1 SGHRS, CDR2 YFSETQ. In DNA, the CDR3 is TGCGCCAGCAGCCCGGACAGGTTGGGGTACACAGATACGCAGTATTTT. Amino acids: CASSPDRLGYTDTQYF.

The chain carries TRBV7-6 and TRBJ1-5; D remains ambiguous. The CDR3 contains 16 residues. The V and J ends lost 2 bases and 0 bases respectively, with 11 bases between them. The V gene's germline CDR1 is SGHVS and CDR2 FNYEAQ. The CDR3 nucleotides are TGTGCCAGCAGCTTATCCTACGGATCTAGCAATCAGCCCCAGCATTTT. It translates to CASSLSYGSSNQPQHF.

The chain combines TRBV4-1 with TRBJ2-1, with D possibly TRBD2 on 5 matching bases. The V gene's germline CDR1 is MGHRA and CDR2 YSYEKL. Trimming left V 4 bases short and J 0 bases short, with 7 bases between. This CDR3 comprises 14 residues. The CDR3 nucleotides read TGCGCCAGCAGCCGGAGCGGCTCCTACAATGAGCAGTTCTTC. Translation: CASSRSGSYNEQFF.

V is TRBV11-2 and J is TRBJ2-3; 12 bases agree with TRBD2. Unmatched junction bases numbered 3, after V lost 5 bases and J lost 3 bases. Germline V lookup: CDR1 SGHAT, CDR2 FQNNGV. The CDR3 is 15 amino acids. As DNA, the CDR3 is TGTGCCAGCAGCGCCCTAGCGGGGGGGACAGATACGCAGTATTTT. Translated: CASSALAGGTDTQYF.

V gene TRBV7-6 combines with J gene TRBJ1-5, with TRBD1 as a possible D gene (5 bases). Trimming stripped 6 bases from V and 0 bases from J, with 21 bases between. CDR1 is SGHVS and CDR2 is FNYEAQ in the germline V gene. The CDR3 consists of 18 residues. The CDR3 spells CASRAGPGGQDSNQPQHF. CDR3 coding DNA: TGTGCCAGCAGGGCTGGGCCCGGTGGACAAGATAGCAATCAGCCCCAGCATTTT.

The CDR3 region has the DNA TGTGCCAGCAGCTTAGATCCTAGCGGAACCTACGAGCAGTACTTC. This translates into CASSLDPSGTYEQYF. This chain links TRBV13 with TRBJ2-7; the match to TRBD2 covers 7 bases. In germline, CDR1 is PRHDT, CDR2 FYEKMQ (reference sequence). The J segment lost 2 bases and the V segment lost 1 base, leaving 5 bases of the junction unmatched. The CDR3 extends over 15 amino acids.

The CDR3 spells CASSLGQLTGELFF. The CDR3 DNA reads as TGTGCCAGCAGTTTAGGCCAGCTCACCGGGGAGCTGTTTTTT. The J gene is TRBJ2-2, the V gene TRBV28; D is unresolved. Between the trimmed V and J ends, which lost 2 bases and 4 bases, there was a span of 8 bases. CDR3 length: 14 amino acids. CDR1 MDHEN and CDR2 SYDVKM come from the germline V gene.

This clone appeared a single time. Here the CDR3 reads CASSLELRTEAFF. The CDR3 DNA is TGTGCCAGCAGTTTGGAACTGAGAACTGAAGCTTTCTTT. This sequence joins TRBV12-3 or TRBV12-4 and TRBJ1-1; D uncertain. Between the trimmed V and J ends, which lost 3 bases and 5 bases, there was a span of 10 bases. This CDR3 contains 13 residues.

The chain combines TRBV3-1 (or the pseudogene TRBV3-2) with TRBJ1-2; the D gene is possibly TRBD1 (6 bases). The V end was cut by 0 bases, the J end by 2 bases, with 7 bases between. Germline CDR1 LGHDT, CDR2 YNNKEL (reference sequence). The CDR3 consists of 14 residues. This CDR3 reads CASSQEQGNYGYTF. CDR3 in DNA: TGTGCCAGCAGCCAAGAACAGGGAAACTATGGCTACACCTTC.

The rearrangement joins TRBV15 to TRBJ2-7; TRBD1 is a possible D gene (6 bases). The length of the CDR3 is 17 residues. The germline CDR1 and CDR2 sequences are LNHNV and YYDKDF (reference sequence). V dropped 0 bases and J dropped 4 bases, with 19 bases sitting between them. Written as DNA, the CDR3 is TGTGCCACCAGCAGAGACCCGGTCAGAACAGGGTTTTACGAGCAGTACTTC. This encodes CATSRDPVRTGFYEQYF.

The chain links TRBV5-5 to TRBJ2-5, with 9 bases fitting TRBD1. This CDR3 has 15 amino acids. CDR1 and CDR2 (germline): SGHKS, YYEKEE (reference sequence). V was pared by 0 bases and J by 3 bases, with 3 bases of the junction left unmatched. CDR3 sequence reads: CASSLAGTGKETQYF. CDR3 DNA: TGTGCCAGCAGCTTGGCCGGGACAGGGAAAGAGACCCAGTACTTC. The whole variable domain, remainder taken from reference TRBV5-5 and TRBJ2-5, is DAGVTQSPTHLIKTRGQQVTLRCSPISGHKSVSWYQQVLGQGPQFIFQYYEKEERGRGNFPDRFSARQFPNYSSELNVNALLLGDSALYLCASSLAGTGKETQYFGPGTRLLVL.

This clone was counted a few times. This chain links TRBV11-2 with TRBJ2-7; D call uncertain. This CDR3 comprises 15 residues. Germline CDR1 reads SGHAT; CDR2 reads FQNNGV. Between the trimmed V and J ends, which lost 1 base and 0 bases, there was a span of 10 bases. The CDR3 nucleotides are TGTGCCAGCAGCTTAGGGGGTCTCAACTCCTACGAGCAGTACTTC. Residues: CASSLGGLNSYEQYF.